Listed below are T cell receptor beta chains from one sample, sequenced in a study of blood T cell repertoires in COVID-19. Clones were sequenced by immunoSEQ multiplex PCR, and TCRdb holds only the in-frame ones, with some missing. The profile shows fewer than 250,000 clones, approximately 84% of them singletons. Sequencing was performed on peripheral blood. These receptors all come from a woman between 50 and 59 years old with active or convalescent COVID-19. Each CDR3 is given with its conserved first and last residue. The D gene is left open where the match is weak. Clone size, where shown, is once, few, many, or a class for clones that have expanded.

clone size,J gene,D gene,V gene,CDR3 protein,CDR3 DNA
NA,TRBJ1-2,TRBD1,TRBV28,CASSPWTGQDSYGYTF,TGTGCCAGCAGTCCCTGGACAGGTCAAGATTCTTATGGCTACACCTTC
NA,TRBJ2-7,TRBD1,TRBV5-6,CASLRTGGFYEQYF,TGTGCCAGCTTACGGACAGGGGGCTTCTACGAGCAGTACTTC
NA,TRBJ2-6,TRBD1,TRBV7-2,CASRTGTGGSGANVLTF,TGTGCCAGCAGAACCGGGACAGGGGGCTCTGGGGCCAACGTCCTGACTTTC
few,TRBJ1-1,NA,TRBV18,CASSPSQGWAEAFF,TGTGCCAGCTCACCATCTCAGGGGTGGGCTGAAGCTTTCTTT
NA,TRBJ1-6,NA,TRBV5-6,CASSFTASTSSYNSPLHF,TGTGCCAGCAGCTTCACAGCATCGACTAGCTCCTATAATTCACCCCTCCACTTT
NA,TRBJ1-5,NA,TRBV24-1,CATSDSRGQWNQPQHF,TGTGCCACCAGTGATTCTCGAGGGCAGTGGAATCAGCCCCAGCATTTT
NA,TRBJ1-5,TRBD1,TRBV6-5,CASSRTDRGHQPQHF,TGTGCCAGCAGCAGGACGGACAGGGGGCATCAGCCCCAGCATTTT
once,TRBJ1-5,TRBD1,TRBV28,CASMRTGNQPQHF,TGTGCCAGCATGCGGACAGGGAACCAGCCCCAGCATTTT
NA,TRBJ2-5,TRBD2,TRBV9,CASSVAGLAGGQETQYF,TGTGCCAGCAGCGTAGCAGGTCTAGCGGGAGGGCAAGAGACCCAGTACTTC
NA,TRBJ2-3,TRBD2,TRBV6-6,CASGSGPSGTDTQYF,TGTGCCAGCGGTAGCGGGCCCTCTGGCACAGATACGCAGTATTTT
NA,TRBJ2-3,TRBD2,TRBV5-4,CASSSGGLRYAYF,TGTGCCAGCAGCTCGGGGGGGCTTAGATACGCGTATTTT
NA,TRBJ2-1,TRBD2,TRBV11-2,CASSFSPSGLSYNEQFF,TGTGCCAGCAGCTTTTCTCCTAGCGGGCTATCCTACAATGAGCAGTTCTTC
NA,TRBJ1-5,TRBD1,TRBV6-5,CASSRGGQGNQPQHF,TGTGCCAGCAGTCGAGGGGGACAGGGGAACCAGCCCCAGCATTTT
NA,TRBJ2-2,NA,TRBV6-6,CASSGGQDNTGELFF,TGTGCCAGCAGTGGGGGACAAGACAACACCGGGGAGCTGTTTTTT
once,TRBJ1-1,NA,TRBV7-8,CASSLVGGAHTEAFF,TGTGCCAGCAGCTTAGTTGGCGGGGCACACACTGAAGCTTTCTTT
NA,TRBJ1-3,NA,TRBV28,CASSFGQPGNTIYF,TGTGCCAGCAGTTTCGGACAGCCTGGAAACACCATATATTTT
NA,TRBJ1-1,NA,TRBV19,CASSPQQGYTEAFF,TGTGCCAGTAGTCCGCAACAGGGTTACACTGAAGCTTTCTTT
few,TRBJ2-7,NA,TRBV5-5,CASSWWAGTGEQYF,TGTGCCAGCAGTTGGTGGGCAGGAACTGGCGAGCAGTACTTC
NA,TRBJ1-1,NA,TRBV6-5,CASSPGRTEAFF,TGTGCCAGCAGCCCGGGTAGGACTGAAGCTTTCTTT
NA,TRBJ2-6,TRBD1,TRBV6-6,CASSPTPGQQSKSGANVLTF,TGTGCCAGCAGTCCGACGCCGGGACAGCAGAGCAAATCTGGGGCCAACGTCCTGACTTTC
few,TRBJ1-1,NA,TRBV2,CASSPTRSEAFF,TGTGCCAGCAGTCCCACAAGGAGTGAAGCTTTCTTT
NA,TRBJ1-4,NA,TRBV7-2,CASNLAGRNEKLFF,TGTGCCAGCAACTTGGCTGGCAGAAATGAAAAACTGTTTTTT
few,TRBJ2-1,NA,TRBV3-1/TRBV3-2,CASSPPAGYNEQFF,TGTGCCAGCAGCCCACCCGCGGGGTACAATGAGCAGTTCTTC
NA,TRBJ1-2,TRBD1,TRBV6-5,CASTIDRGYGYTF,TGTGCCAGCACCATAGACAGGGGCTATGGCTACACCTTC
NA,TRBJ1-3,NA,TRBV3-1/TRBV3-2,CASSPGGGSGNTIYF,TGTGCCAGCAGCCCCGGTGGGGGGTCTGGAAACACCATATATTTT
NA,TRBJ1-2,NA,TRBV9,CASSPSRGGYTF,TGTGCCAGCAGCCCTAGCCGGGGGGGCTACACCTTC
NA,TRBJ1-2,NA,TRBV9,CASTPGGYGYGYTF,TGTGCCAGCACTCCCGGGGGGTACGGATATGGCTACACCTTC
NA,TRBJ1-1,NA,TRBV5-6,CASSPGSFNTEAFF,TGTGCCAGCAGCCCCGGGTCCTTTAACACTGAAGCTTTCTTT
NA,TRBJ1-2,TRBD1,TRBV9,CASSVDLDRADYGYTF,TGTGCCAGCAGCGTGGACCTAGACAGGGCCGACTATGGCTACACCTTC
NA,TRBJ2-2,NA,TRBV4-1,CASSQETSWNTGELFF,TGCGCCAGCAGCCAAGAAACTAGCTGGAACACCGGGGAGCTGTTTTTT
NA,TRBJ2-7,TRBD2,TRBV5-4,CASSLGTSGTRIYEQYF,TGTGCCAGCAGCTTGGGGACTAGCGGGACCAGAATCTACGAGCAGTACTTC
many,TRBJ2-1,TRBD1,TRBV24-1,CATSRQGSSYNEQFF,TGTGCCACCAGTAGACAGGGAAGCTCCTACAATGAGCAGTTCTTC
NA,TRBJ1-1,NA,TRBV18,CASSLLTGRYSEAFF,TGTGCCAGCTCACTGCTGACAGGTAGATACTCTGAAGCTTTCTTT
few,TRBJ1-2,TRBD1,TRBV6-5,CASSSSGTGYYGYTF,TGTGCCAGCAGTTCGTCCGGGACAGGGTACTATGGCTACACCTTC
NA,TRBJ1-6,NA,TRBV6-5,CASSAEQGGTSPLHF,TGTGCCAGCAGCGCAGAACAGGGTGGAACTTCACCCCTCCACTTT
NA,TRBJ1-6,NA,TRBV6-5,CASSPDGERSPLHF,TGTGCCAGCAGTCCCGACGGGGAAAGGTCACCCCTCCACTTT
NA,TRBJ1-5,NA,TRBV18,CASSPVQSNQPQHF,TGTGCCAGCTCACCAGTTCAGTCAAATCAGCCCCAGCATTTT
NA,TRBJ1-1,NA,TRBV6-6,CASSYPLQGTEAFF,TGTGCCAGCAGTTACCCCCTCCAGGGGACTGAAGCTTTCTTT
NA,TRBJ1-1,NA,TRBV12-3/TRBV12-4,CASSQNTRAFF,TGTGCCAGCAGCCAAAACACACGAGCTTTCTTT